This T cell receptor (beta chain) originates from a study of response to subunit inactivated influenza vaccine. V trimming: 4 bases; J trimming: 3 bases; junction bases outside the gene matches: 9. The V gene's germline CDR1 is WSHSY and CDR2 SAAADI. The CDR3 runs to 16 residues. Using its own MiXCR run on the RT-PCR reads, TCRdb lists one record per CDR3 protein. The data show about 530,000 distinct CDR3 sequences, with over 10% seen just once and about an eighth held by the top ten. As regards this clonotype: The antigen is unknown.

Findings and caveats of the study: The authors offered the suggestion that each seasonal influenza vaccination recruits few new T cells.

This chain joins TRBV10-2 and TRBJ1-1, with 9 positions matching TRBD1. The material was PBMCs from blood, obtained around seven weeks after vaccination. This receptor was obtained from a man aged 45-65 years who received an inactivated influenza vaccine. CDR3 coding DNA: TGCGCCAGCAGTGCAACGCCGACAGGGGGATACACTGAAGCTTTCTTT. Translating it yields CASSATPTGGYTEAFF.